This T cell receptor beta chain was obtained from a study of T-cell reconstitution after alpha-beta-depleted transplantation in children. The ends lost 6 bases at V and 3 bases at J; junction bases unmatched: 3. This CDR3 contains 14 residues. Germline lookup yields CDR1 MNHEY and CDR2 SVGEGT. This clonotype was seen many times. Researchers prepared the TCRbeta library using unique molecular identifiers, the study reports. TCRdb analysed the PCR reads with MiXCR anew, one entry per CDR3 protein. The sample lists about 610,000 distinct CDR3 sequences; roughly 10% were seen once. This receptor was identified in a human donor who donated a stem cell graft to a child with acute myeloid leukemia. The specimen comprised PBMCs from the stem cell graft donor, sampled from the stem cell graft. V and J are TRBV6-2 or TRBV6-3 and TRBJ2-1; 9 bases agree with TRBD2. As DNA, the CDR3 is TGTGCCAGCAGCGGACTAGCGCTCTACAATGAGCAGTTCTTC. This sequence encodes CASSGLALYNEQFF.